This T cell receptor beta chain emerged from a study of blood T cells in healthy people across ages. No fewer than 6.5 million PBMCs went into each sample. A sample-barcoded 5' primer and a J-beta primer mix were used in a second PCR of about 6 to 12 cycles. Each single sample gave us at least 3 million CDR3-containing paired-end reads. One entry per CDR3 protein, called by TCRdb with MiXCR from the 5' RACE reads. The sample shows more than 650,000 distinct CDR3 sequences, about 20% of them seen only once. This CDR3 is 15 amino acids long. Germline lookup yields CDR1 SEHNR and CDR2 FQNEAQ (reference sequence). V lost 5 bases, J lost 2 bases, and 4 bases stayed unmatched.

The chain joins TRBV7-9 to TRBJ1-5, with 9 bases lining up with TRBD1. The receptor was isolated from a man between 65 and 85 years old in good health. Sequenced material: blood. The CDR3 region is CASSQQGARNQPQHF. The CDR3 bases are TGTGCCAGCAGCCAACAGGGGGCTCGCAATCAGCCCCAGCATTTT.